The next 5 T cell receptor beta chains were all read from a single sample in a study of cytomegalovirus exposure and HLA in healthy donors. The primer mix had 60 Vbeta and 13 Jbeta primers. Measured with immunoSEQ multiplex PCR; TCRdb has only the in-frame clones, and not every one. Its clone listing holds about 210,000 clones. The sample was PBMCs. These receptors were obtained from a young woman in good health and CMV-seropositive.

The chain has TRBV30 and TRBJ2-5; D is ambiguous. TRBJ2-7 explains the end of the DNA better; the J call may be wrong. The germline V gene has CDR1 GTSNPN and CDR2 SVGIG (reference sequence). CDR3 length: 11 residues. CDR3 in amino acids: CAWTDSYEQYF. Written as DNA, the CDR3 is TGTGCCTGGACGGACTCCTACGAGCAGTACTTC.

The rearrangement joins TRBV13 to TRBJ1-4; the match to TRBD1 covers 9 bases. CDR3 size: 14 residues. V was clipped by 5 bases and J by 8 bases; unmatched bases: 6. In germline, CDR1 is PRHDT, CDR2 FYEKMQ (reference sequence). CDR3 coding DNA: TGTGCCAGCAGCCGGGACAGGGATAGGGAAAAACTGTTTTTT. This encodes CASSRDRDREKLFF.

The chain couples TRBV23-1 to TRBJ1-5; D might be TRBD1 (5 bases). TRBV23-1 qualifies as an ORF whose function is uncertain. The CDR3 is made up of 17 amino acids. V was pared by 3 bases and J by 0 bases, with 15 bases between. This chain's CDR3 is CASSQGRESLSNQPQHF. The CDR3 DNA is TGCGCCAGCAGTCAGGGCAGGGAATCCCTTAGCAATCAGCCCCAGCATTTT.

The J gene is TRBJ1-1, the V gene TRBV5-8, with a possible D match to TRBD1 (6 bases). This CDR3 is 14 amino acids long. V was shortened by 4 bases and J by 2 bases, with 12 bases between the two germline ends. Germline CDR1 SGHTS, CDR2 YDEGEE. Here the CDR3 DNA reads TGTGCCAGCAGCGTGACAGGCGGCAACACTGAAGCTTTCTTT. Its protein is CASSVTGGNTEAFF.

The V call is TRBV6-1, the J call TRBJ2-7; the match to TRBD1 covers 9 bases. This CDR3 region has 17 residues. In germline, CDR1 is MNHNS, CDR2 SASEGT. The V gene end was trimmed by 2 bases and the J gene end by 4 bases; junction bases not matched to a gene: 12. The CDR3 loop is CASSEPWTGVQTYEQYF. As DNA, the CDR3 is TGTGCCAGCAGTGAACCCTGGACAGGGGTTCAGACTTACGAGCAGTACTTC.